This entry features one T cell receptor (beta chain) sequence. Its antigen is not identified. Trimming removed 2 bases at V and 6 bases at J, with 6 bases between. Germline CDR1 is SGHAT and CDR2 is FQNNGV. The CDR3 is 12 amino acids. The data originate from a study of cytomegalovirus exposure and HLA in healthy donors. General study findings and limits: A classifier reportedly called cytomegalovirus status with high sensitivity and specificity. Some segments of the V type, notably TRBV6-2 and TRBV6-3, were excluded as indistinguishable.

Vbeta (60) and Jbeta (13) primers were used in the PCR. The repertoire was sequenced with immunoSEQ multiplex PCR; TCRdb's copy has only in-frame clones and lacks some. Among about 140,000 clones listed, 70% to 80% were seen once. It was healthy bone marrow donors who served as donors. The chain employs TRBV11-2 and TRBJ2-3; D is unresolved. Sequencing was carried out using PBMCs. The origin of this receptor is a woman aged 45-65 years in good health and CMV-seronegative. The CDR3 nucleotides read TGTGCCAGCAGCTTATTCGTGGATACGCAGTATTTT. This sequence encodes CASSLFVDTQYF.